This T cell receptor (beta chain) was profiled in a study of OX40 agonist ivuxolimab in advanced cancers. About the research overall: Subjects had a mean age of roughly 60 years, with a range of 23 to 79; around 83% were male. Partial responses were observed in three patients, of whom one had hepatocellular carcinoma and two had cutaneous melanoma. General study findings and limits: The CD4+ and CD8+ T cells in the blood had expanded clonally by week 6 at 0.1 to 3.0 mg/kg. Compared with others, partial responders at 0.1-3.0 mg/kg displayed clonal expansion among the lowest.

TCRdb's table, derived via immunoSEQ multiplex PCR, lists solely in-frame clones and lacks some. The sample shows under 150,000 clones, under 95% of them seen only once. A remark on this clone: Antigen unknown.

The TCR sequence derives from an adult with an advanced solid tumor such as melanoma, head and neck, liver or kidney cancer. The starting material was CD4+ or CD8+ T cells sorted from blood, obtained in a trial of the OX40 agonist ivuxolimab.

The DNA for the CDR3 is TGCGCCAGCAGCCCACCCCGGGCAGGGGGCACCGGGGAGCTGTTTTTT. It translates to CASSPPRAGGTGELFF. This sequence joins TRBV5-1 and TRBJ2-2; 7 bases agree with TRBD1. Germline V gene sequence: CDR1 SGHRS, CDR2 YFSETQ. V was clipped by 4 bases and J by 4 bases; unmatched bases: 10. This CDR3 region has 16 residues.